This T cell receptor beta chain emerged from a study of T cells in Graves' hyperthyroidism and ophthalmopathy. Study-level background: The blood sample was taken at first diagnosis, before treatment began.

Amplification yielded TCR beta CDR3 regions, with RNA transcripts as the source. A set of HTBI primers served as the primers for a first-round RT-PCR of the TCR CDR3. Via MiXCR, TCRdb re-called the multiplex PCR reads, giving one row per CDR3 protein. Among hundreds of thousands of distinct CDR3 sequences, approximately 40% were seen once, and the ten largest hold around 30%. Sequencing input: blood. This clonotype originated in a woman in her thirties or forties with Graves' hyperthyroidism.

The CDR3 loop reads CASSTGSVKNTEAFF. Here the CDR3 DNA reads TGTGCCAGTAGTACCGGATCAGTAAAGAACACTGAAGCTTTCTTT. V is TRBV19 and J is TRBJ1-1; no firm D call. This CDR3 region has 15 residues. Germline loops: CDR1 LNHDA, CDR2 SQIVND (reference sequence). Between the trimmed V and J ends, which lost 4 bases and 1 base, there was a span of 13 bases.